This T cell receptor beta chain emerged from a study of T cell responses to AZD1222 COVID-19 vaccine. Generated by immunoSEQ multiplex PCR, the TCRdb table keeps only in-frame clones and is missing some. The sample lists approximately 110,000 clones, approximately 85% occurring once. Overall study results and limits: Mostly white British, mostly female donors; authors suggested clonal diversity may be underestimated.

As regards this clone: The antigen is not known.

The V end lost 3 bases, the J end lost 5 bases, and 17 bases lay between the germline ends. Germline lookup yields CDR1 DFQATT and CDR2 SNEGSKA (reference sequence). The CDR3 is 15 amino acids. The V call is TRBV20-1, the J call TRBJ2-1; D might be TRBD1 (6 bases). The input for sequencing was peripheral blood, taken 28 days after the second AZD1222 dose. The TCR comes from an adult who received the AZD1222 COVID-19 vaccine. The CDR3 protein is CSASALQGFHNEQFF. For the CDR3, the DNA is TGCAGTGCTAGTGCCCTTCAGGGGTTCCACAATGAGCAGTTCTTC.